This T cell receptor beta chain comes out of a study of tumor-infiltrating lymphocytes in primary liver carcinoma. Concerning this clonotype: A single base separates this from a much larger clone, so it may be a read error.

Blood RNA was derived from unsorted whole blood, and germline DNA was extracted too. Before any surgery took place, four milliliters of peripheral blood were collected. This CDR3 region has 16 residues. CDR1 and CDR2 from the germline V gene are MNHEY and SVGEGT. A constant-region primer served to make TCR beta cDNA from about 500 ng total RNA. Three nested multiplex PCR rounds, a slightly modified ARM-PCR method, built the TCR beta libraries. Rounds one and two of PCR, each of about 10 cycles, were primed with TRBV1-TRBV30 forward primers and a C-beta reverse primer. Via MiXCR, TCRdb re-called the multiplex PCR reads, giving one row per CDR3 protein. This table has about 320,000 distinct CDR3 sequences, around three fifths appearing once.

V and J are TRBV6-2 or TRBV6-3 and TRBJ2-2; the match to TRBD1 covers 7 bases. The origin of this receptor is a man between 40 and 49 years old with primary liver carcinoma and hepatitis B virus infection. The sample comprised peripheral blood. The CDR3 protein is CASSSQWDSLTGEMFF. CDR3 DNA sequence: TGTGCCAGCAGTTCTCAATGGGACAGCCTTACCGGGGAGATGTTTTTT.